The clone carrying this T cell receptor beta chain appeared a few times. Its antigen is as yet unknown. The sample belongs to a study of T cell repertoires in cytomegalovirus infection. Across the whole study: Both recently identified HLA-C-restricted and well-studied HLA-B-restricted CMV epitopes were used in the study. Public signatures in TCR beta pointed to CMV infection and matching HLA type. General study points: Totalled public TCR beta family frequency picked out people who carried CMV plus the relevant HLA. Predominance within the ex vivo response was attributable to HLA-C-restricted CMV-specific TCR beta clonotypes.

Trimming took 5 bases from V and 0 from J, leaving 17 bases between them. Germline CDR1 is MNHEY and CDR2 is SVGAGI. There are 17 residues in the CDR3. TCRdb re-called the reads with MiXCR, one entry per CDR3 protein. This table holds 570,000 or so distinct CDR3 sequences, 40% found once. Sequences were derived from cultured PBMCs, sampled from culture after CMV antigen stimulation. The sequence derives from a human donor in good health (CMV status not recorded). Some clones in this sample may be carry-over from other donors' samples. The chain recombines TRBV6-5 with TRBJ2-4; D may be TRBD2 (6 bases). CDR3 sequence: CASSEGMAGLAKNIQYF. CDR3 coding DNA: TGTGCCAGCAGTGAAGGAATGGCGGGGTTAGCCAAAAACATTCAGTACTTC.